The rows below give T cell receptor beta chains drawn from one sample of a study of blood T cell repertoires in COVID-19. Assay: immunoSEQ multiplex PCR; the TCRdb copy retains only in-frame clones and omits some. In the table there are just under 350,000 clones, about 89% of which are singletons. The sequenced sample consisted of peripheral blood. These receptors were taken from a woman aged 50 to 60 with COVID-19, enrolled during active disease. CDR3s include the opening cysteine and the closing phenylalanine or tryptophan. D genes are given only for firm matches. Clone size is shown for a subset of rows, as once, few, many or a class of expanded clone.

V gene	clone size	J gene	D gene	CDR3 protein	CDR3 DNA
TRBV27	.	TRBJ2-4	.	CASRGQKNIQYF	TGTGCCAGTCGTGGACAGAAAAACATTCAGTACTTC
TRBV7-9	.	TRBJ1-1	TRBD1	CASSVTGMNTEAFF	TGTGCCAGCAGCGTGACAGGGATGAACACTGAAGCTTTCTTT
TRBV5-5	.	TRBJ2-3	TRBD2	CASSLPSGPSTDTQYF	TGTGCCAGCAGCCTTCCTAGCGGCCCTAGCACAGATACGCAGTATTTT
TRBV5-8	.	TRBJ2-5	TRBD1	CASSKDRGETQYF	TGTGCCAGCAGCAAGGACAGGGGGGAGACCCAGTACTTC
TRBV30	.	TRBJ1-2	.	CAGGRDNYYGYTF	TGTGCCGGGGGGAGGGACAATTACTATGGCTACACCTTC
TRBV19	.	TRBJ1-6	TRBD1	CASSRGQDNSPLHF	TGTGCCAGTAGTAGGGGACAGGACAATTCACCCCTCCACTTT
TRBV4-1	.	TRBJ2-1	TRBD2	CASSQEGGISYNEQFF	TGCGCCAGCAGCCAAGAGGGAGGGATCTCCTACAATGAGCAGTTCTTC
TRBV21-1	once	TRBJ2-1	.	CASSKGWGGNEQFF	TGTGCCAGCAGCAAAGGATGGGGAGGGAATGAGCAGTTCTTC
TRBV11-3	.	TRBJ2-7	TRBD2	CASSLRREGHGEQYF	TGTGCCAGCAGCTTGAGGCGGGAGGGCCATGGGGAGCAGTACTTC
TRBV27	.	TRBJ2-3	TRBD2	CASSRRTSGRSDTQYF	TGTGCCAGCAGCCGGCGGACTAGCGGGAGATCAGATACGCAGTATTTT
TRBV6-5	.	TRBJ1-2	TRBD1	CASSSGGAGYGYTF	TGTGCCAGCAGTTCAGGGGGCGCCGGGTATGGCTACACCTTC
TRBV2	.	TRBJ1-2	TRBD1	CASSEDGNRGAGYTF	TGTGCCAGCAGTGAAGATGGTAACAGGGGGGCTGGCTACACCTTC
TRBV7-9	.	TRBJ2-7	TRBD1	CASSQFGQGQIYEQYF	TGTGCCAGCAGCCAATTTGGACAGGGACAAATCTACGAGCAGTACTTC
TRBV5-1	.	TRBJ2-3	.	CASSLSSDTQYF	TGCGCCAGCAGTTTGTCTAGCGATACGCAGTATTTT
TRBV6-4	.	TRBJ2-3	.	CASSDQATSTDTQYF	TGTGCCAGCAGTGACCAAGCGACTAGCACAGATACGCAGTATTTT
TRBV6-5	.	TRBJ2-1	TRBD1	CASSKQGYNEQFF	TGTGCCAGCAGTAAACAGGGGTACAATGAGCAGTTCTTC
TRBV5-1	.	TRBJ1-3	.	CASQIAGTLGNTIYF	TGCGCCAGCCAGATCGCCGGGACACTTGGAAACACCATATATTTT
TRBV27	.	TRBJ2-2	TRBD1	CASSLRQGGIGELFF	TGTGCCAGCAGTCTTCGACAGGGGGGGATCGGGGAGCTGTTTTTT
TRBV19	once	TRBJ1-1	TRBD1	CASSRWDRNTEAFF	TGTGCCAGTAGTAGGTGGGACAGAAACACTGAAGCTTTCTTT
TRBV6-1	.	TRBJ2-7	TRBD2	CASSDISGSTSGTYEQYF	TGTGCCAGCAGTGACATTAGTGGCTCGACTAGCGGCACCTACGAGCAGTACTTC
TRBV30	.	TRBJ2-1	TRBD2	CARTSGRIGEQFF	TGTGCCCGGACTAGCGGGAGGATAGGTGAGCAGTTCTTC
TRBV27	.	TRBJ2-7	TRBD2	CASSLGGRDEQYF	TGTGCCAGCAGTTTAGGCGGGAGGGACGAGCAGTACTTC
TRBV25-1	.	TRBJ2-7	.	CASSEFGSWAEQYF	TGTGCCAGCAGTGAATTCGGGAGCTGGGCCGAGCAGTACTTC
TRBV7-3	.	TRBJ2-3	.	CARSPMEGPPDTQYF	TGTGCCAGGTCGCCGATGGAGGGGCCACCAGATACGCAGTATTTT
TRBV6-6	.	TRBJ2-7	TRBD2	CASSRGTSGTFLHEQYF	TGTGCCAGCAGTCGAGGGACTAGCGGGACCTTTCTACACGAGCAGTACTTC
TRBV6-5	.	TRBJ1-1	TRBD1	CASSWGQGGRGTEAFF	TGTGCCAGCAGTTGGGGACAGGGCGGTCGTGGCACTGAAGCTTTCTTT
TRBV6-6	.	TRBJ2-1	TRBD2	CASKGTSGSHFEQFF	TGTGCCAGCAAAGGAACTAGCGGGAGTCATTTTGAGCAGTTCTTC
TRBV7-8	.	TRBJ1-3	.	CASSFRLPETNPGNTIYF	TGTGCCAGCAGCTTCCGGCTACCCGAGACAAACCCCGGAAACACCATATATTTT
TRBV19	few	TRBJ1-1	TRBD1	CASSMARGLVTEAFF	TGTGCCAGTAGTATGGCCAGGGGGCTAGTTACTGAAGCTTTCTTT
TRBV6-5	.	TRBJ2-1	.	CASTRQAYNEQFF	TGTGCCAGTACAAGACAGGCCTACAATGAGCAGTTCTTC
TRBV15	.	TRBJ1-4	.	CATSRERTASTNEKLFF	TGTGCCACCAGCAGAGAGAGGACAGCTTCAACTAATGAAAAACTGTTTTTT
TRBV7-3	.	TRBJ2-1	TRBD1	CASSLNPQGAGEQFF	TGTGCCAGCAGCTTAAATCCCCAGGGGGCAGGTGAGCAGTTCTTC
TRBV7-2	.	TRBJ2-4	TRBD1	CASSPNRGAKNIQYF	TGTGCCAGCAGCCCCAACAGGGGGGCCAAAAACATTCAGTACTTC
TRBV30	.	TRBJ1-2	.	CAWRDLGGVYGYTF	TGTGCCTGGAGGGACTTGGGGGGTGTCTATGGCTACACCTTC
TRBV27	.	TRBJ1-1	TRBD1	CASSSGGFDTEAFF	TGTGCCAGCAGTTCAGGGGGGTTTGACACTGAAGCTTTCTTT
TRBV3-1/TRBV3-2	.	TRBJ2-3	.	CASSQEFPPSGSTDTQYF	TGTGCCAGCAGCCAAGAATTCCCCCCATCCGGTAGCACAGATACGCAGTATTTT